This T cell receptor beta chain originates from a study of blood T cells in healthy people across ages. Those donating, healthy Caucasian individuals from Russia, were aged about 6 to 90. For every donor, a draw yielded roughly 10 milliliters of peripheral blood. They isolated at least 6 million PBMCs from each sample. The authors ran a second PCR of roughly 6 to 12 cycles using a sample-barcoded 5' primer and a J-beta primer mix. TCRdb reprocessed the 5' RACE reads via MiXCR and lists one record per CDR3 protein. Of 660,000 or so distinct CDR3 sequences listed, roughly 53% were seen once; the top ten hold roughly 34%. The specimen sequenced was blood. This TCR derives from a man aged 55-75 years in good health.

As DNA, the CDR3 is TGTGCCTCTGACTCCGTAGCCAAAAACATTCAGTACTTC. It is translated as CASDSVAKNIQYF. The chain joins TRBV2 to TRBJ2-4, with no clear D. Germline CDR1 and CDR2: SNHLY and FYNNEI. Trimming removed 11 bases at V and 0 bases at J, with 11 bases between. CDR3 length: 13 amino acids.